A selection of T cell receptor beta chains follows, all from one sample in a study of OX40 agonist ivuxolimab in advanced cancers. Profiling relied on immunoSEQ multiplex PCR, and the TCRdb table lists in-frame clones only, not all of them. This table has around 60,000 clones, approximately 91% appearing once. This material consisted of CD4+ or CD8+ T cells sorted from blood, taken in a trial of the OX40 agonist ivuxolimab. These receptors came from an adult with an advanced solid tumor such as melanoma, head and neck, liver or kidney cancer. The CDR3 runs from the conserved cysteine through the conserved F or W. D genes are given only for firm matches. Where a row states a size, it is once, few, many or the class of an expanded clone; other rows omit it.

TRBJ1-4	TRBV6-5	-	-	CASSYSWYSANEKLFF	TGTGCCAGCAGTTACTCGTGGTACAGCGCTAATGAAAAACTGTTTTTT
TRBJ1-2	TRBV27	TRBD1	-	CASSLSAGTGVYGYTF	TGTGCCAGCAGTTTATCGGCCGGGACAGGGGTCTATGGCTACACCTTC
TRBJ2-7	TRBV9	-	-	CASSVFPDPSYEQYF	TGTGCCAGCAGCGTATTCCCCGATCCGTCCTACGAGCAGTACTTC
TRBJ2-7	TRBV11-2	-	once	CASSGNGFGYEQYF	TGTGCCAGCAGCGGGAACGGGTTTGGGTACGAGCAGTACTTC
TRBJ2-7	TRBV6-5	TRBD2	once	CASSYVLAGEIEQYF	TGTGCCAGCAGTTACGTACTAGCGGGAGAAATCGAGCAGTACTTC
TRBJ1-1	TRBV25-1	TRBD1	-	CASSELTPGGLAEAFF	TGTGCCAGCAGTGAACTAACCCCAGGGGGGTTAGCTGAAGCTTTCTTT
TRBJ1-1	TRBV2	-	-	CASSGTGRREAFF	TGTGCCAGCAGTGGAACAGGGCGCCGCGAAGCTTTCTTT
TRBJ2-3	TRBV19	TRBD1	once	CASRPTGSPATQYF	TGTGCCAGTAGACCGACAGGGTCCCCAGCTACGCAGTATTTT
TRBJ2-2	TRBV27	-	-	CASLPTGGNTGELFF	TGTGCCAGCCTACCGACTGGCGGAAACACCGGGGAGCTGTTTTTT
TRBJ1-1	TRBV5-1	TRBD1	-	CASSSGTGYDTEAFF	TGCGCCAGCAGCTCTGGGACAGGGTATGACACTGAAGCTTTCTTT
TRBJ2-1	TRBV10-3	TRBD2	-	CAISAHRGGSLKPSYNEQFF	TGTGCCATCAGTGCTCATCGGGGGGGCAGTCTAAAACCCTCCTACAATGAGCAGTTCTTC
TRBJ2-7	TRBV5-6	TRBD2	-	CASSLGLAGLYEQYF	TGTGCCAGCAGCTTGGGACTAGCGGGACTCTACGAGCAGTACTTC
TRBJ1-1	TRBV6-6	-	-	CASSLTVHTEAFF	TGTGCCAGCAGCCTGACAGTCCACACTGAAGCTTTCTTT
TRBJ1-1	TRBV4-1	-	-	CASSDRMNTEAFF	TGCGCCAGCAGCGACCGGATGAACACTGAAGCTTTCTTT
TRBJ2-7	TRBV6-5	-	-	CASSYASGPSYEQYF	TGTGCCAGCAGTTATGCGTCAGGGCCCTCCTACGAGCAGTACTTC
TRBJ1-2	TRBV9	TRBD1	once	CASSVEVGQSYGYTF	TGTGCCAGCAGCGTAGAGGTGGGACAGTCCTATGGCTACACCTTC
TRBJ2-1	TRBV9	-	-	CASSAHLGADEQFF	TGTGCCAGCAGCGCCCATCTGGGGGCAGATGAGCAGTTCTTC
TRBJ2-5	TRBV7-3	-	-	CASSLGVARYQETQYF	TGTGCCAGCAGCTTAGGTGTAGCGAGGTACCAAGAGACCCAGTACTTC
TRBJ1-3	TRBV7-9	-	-	CASSLVDSGNTIYF	TGTGCCAGCAGCTTAGTGGACTCTGGAAACACCATATATTTT
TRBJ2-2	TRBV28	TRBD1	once	CASSLSDWTGGEGGELFF	TGTGCCAGCAGTTTATCAGATTGGACAGGGGGCGAAGGCGGGGAGCTGTTTTTT
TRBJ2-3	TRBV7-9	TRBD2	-	CASSRTREGRTDTQYF	TGTGCCAGCAGCCGGACCCGGGAGGGCCGAACAGATACGCAGTATTTT
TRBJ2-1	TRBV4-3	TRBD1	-	CASSQTGGYNEQFF	TGCGCCAGCAGCCAGACAGGGGGCTACAATGAGCAGTTCTTC
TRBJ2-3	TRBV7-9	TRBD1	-	CASSLAQGAVGTQYF	TGTGCCAGCAGCTTAGCGCAGGGGGCAGTGGGTACGCAGTATTTT
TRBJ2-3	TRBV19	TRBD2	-	CASSYGLAGTDTQYF	TGTGCCAGTAGTTACGGACTAGCGGGGACAGATACGCAGTATTTT
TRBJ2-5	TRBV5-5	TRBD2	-	CASSVGTSGQETQYF	TGTGCCAGCAGCGTCGGGACTAGCGGGCAAGAGACCCAGTACTTC
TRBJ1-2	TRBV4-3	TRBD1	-	CASSQASEARGNYGYTF	TGCGCCAGCAGCCAAGCCTCCGAGGCCAGGGGGAACTATGGCTACACCTTC
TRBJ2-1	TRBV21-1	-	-	CASSKALWTNEQFF	TGTGCCAGCAGCAAAGCGCTTTGGACCAATGAGCAGTTCTTC
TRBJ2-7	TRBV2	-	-	CASDRSYEQYF	TGTGCCAGCGACAGATCCTACGAGCAGTACTTC
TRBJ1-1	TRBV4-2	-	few	CASSQDRNTEAFF	TGTGCCAGCAGCCAAGACAGGAACACTGAAGCTTTCTTT
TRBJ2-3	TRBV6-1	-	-	CASSGSDTQYF	TGTGCCAGCAGTGGTTCAGATACGCAGTATTTT
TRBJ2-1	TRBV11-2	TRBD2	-	CASSPGTSDEQFF	TGTGCCAGCAGCCCCGGGACTAGTGATGAGCAGTTCTTC
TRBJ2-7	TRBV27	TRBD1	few	CASRPITGAGYEQYF	TGTGCCAGCAGACCCATTACAGGGGCCGGCTACGAGCAGTACTTC
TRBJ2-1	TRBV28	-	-	CASSLWGLNEQFF	TGTGCCAGCAGTTTATGGGGGTTAAATGAGCAGTTCTTC
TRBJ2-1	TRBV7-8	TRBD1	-	CASSFSGTGGNEQFF	TGTGCCAGCAGCTTCTCCGGGACAGGGGGCAATGAGCAGTTCTTC
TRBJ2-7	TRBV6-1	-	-	CASSEGKALAREQYF	TGTGCCAGCAGTGAAGGAAAGGCCCTGGCTCGAGAGCAGTACTTC
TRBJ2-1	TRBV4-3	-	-	CASSQASGPSSYNEQFF	TGCGCCAGCAGCCAAGCTTCTGGACCGAGCTCCTACAATGAGCAGTTCTTC
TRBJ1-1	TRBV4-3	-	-	CASSQDVGGNTEAFF	TGCGCCAGCAGCCAGGACGTTGGGGGGAACACTGAAGCTTTCTTT
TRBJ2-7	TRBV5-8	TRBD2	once	CASSHLTSGPTKYF	TGTGCCAGCAGTCACCTGACTAGCGGACCAACGAAGTACTTC
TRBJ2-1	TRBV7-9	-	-	CASSPRETRYNEQFF	TGTGCCAGCAGCCCCCGGGAAACCCGATACAATGAGCAGTTCTTC
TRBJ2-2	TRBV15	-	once	CATSRGNRAYTGELFF	TGTGCCACCAGCAGAGGAAACAGGGCTTACACCGGGGAGCTGTTTTTT
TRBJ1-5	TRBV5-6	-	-	CASSRREGGQPQHF	TGTGCCAGCAGCCGCAGGGAAGGTGGCCAGCCCCAGCATTTT
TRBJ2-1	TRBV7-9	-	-	CASSLVGGGSYNEQFF	TGTGCCAGCAGCTTAGTGGGGGGAGGTTCCTACAATGAGCAGTTCTTC
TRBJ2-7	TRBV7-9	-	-	CASSLGSYEQYF	TGTGCCAGCAGCTTAGGGTCCTACGAGCAGTACTTC
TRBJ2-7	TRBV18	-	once	CASSPPDSYEQYF	TGTGCCAGCTCGCCCCCCGACTCCTACGAGCAGTACTTC
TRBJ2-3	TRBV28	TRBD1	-	CASSFDRVWDTQYF	TGTGCCAGCAGCTTCGACAGGGTCTGGGATACGCAGTATTTT
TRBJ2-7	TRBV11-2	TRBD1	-	CASSLGGQGGYF	TGTGCCAGCAGCTTAGGTGGACAGGGAGGGTACTTC
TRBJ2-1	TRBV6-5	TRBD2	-	CASGLAGLYNEQFF	TGTGCCAGTGGACTAGCGGGTTTATACAATGAGCAGTTCTTC
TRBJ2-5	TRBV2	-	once	CASSEVRGGETQYF	TGTGCCAGCAGTGAAGTCAGAGGAGGAGAGACCCAGTACTTC
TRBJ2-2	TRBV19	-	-	CASIEDTGELFF	TGTGCCAGTATAGAGGACACCGGGGAGCTGTTTTTT
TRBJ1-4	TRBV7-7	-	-	CASSLAFGLNEKLFF	TGTGCTAGCAGCTTAGCCTTCGGGCTAAATGAAAAACTGTTTTTT